Detailed here is one TCR beta chain. Its specificity is unknown. Expressed TCRB transcripts were sequenced, since all the RNA that had been isolated was reverse transcribed. Sequencing was performed with immunoSEQ multiplex PCR; in TCRdb, only in-frame clones are kept and a portion is missing. The sample lists 200,000 to 300,000 clones; approximately 10% were seen once. This sample was taken from a study of beta chain features in type 1 diabetes. General study points: When Type 1 diabetes patients were examined, their TCRB CDR3s proved moderately but significantly shorter in all four CD4+ subsets.

Germline assignment: CDR1 SGHDN and CDR2 FVKESK. The V and J ends lost 6 bases and 1 base respectively, with 4 bases between them. The CDR3 has 13 residues. The sample consisted of naive CD4+ T cells from blood. This TCR came from a man aged 25-45 years with type 1 diabetes. The chain couples TRBV14 to TRBJ2-6; D is unresolved. DNA for the CDR3: TGTGCCAGCAGGGCTTCTGGGGCCAACGTCCTGACTTTC. Its protein product is CASRASGANVLTF.